Each of the 23 T cell receptor beta chains below was sequenced from the same sample in a study of identical twins (dated by TCRdb to 2016 to 2017). Libraries came from 5' RACE. Sequenced on an Illumina HiSeq 2000. In-frame beta chains were kept once TCRdb had trimmed the public reads at Q25 with fastp and called clones with MiXCR. Each CDR3 protein appears once, grouped with its most common genes and DNA. The sample yields 500,000 to 600,000 distinct CDR3 sequences; around 20% were counted once. Approximately 0.95% of the sample rests with the top ten. The same data also went into a second study, on T cells expressing NK-cell markers.

Sequencing used CD4+ T cells sorted from blood. These receptors came from a young woman in good health.

Only a few counts were recorded for this clonotype. The chain employs TRBV6-5 and TRBJ1-2, with D unclear. The V end lost 0 bases, the J end lost 4 bases, and 9 bases lay between the germline ends. The CDR3 runs 14 residues. CDR1 is MNHEY, CDR2 SVGAGI, per germline. In DNA form, the CDR3 reads TGTGCCAGCAGTTACTCCGGGCCGCTCTATGGCTACACCTTC. Translation: CASSYSGPLYGYTF.

This chain uses TRBV12-5 with TRBJ2-1; the D is unclear. CDR1 LGHNT and CDR2 FRNRAP come from the germline V gene. The CDR3 is 11 residues long. V shed 7 bases and J shed 8 bases, with 9 bases lying between them. The DNA for the CDR3 is TGTGCTAGTGTTCTTGACCATGAGCAGTTCTTC. Its translation: CASVLDHEQFF.

The chain is built from TRBV5-1 and TRBJ2-3; possible D gene TRBD2, 6 bases. The V gene lost 9 bases and the J gene lost 8 bases, with 16 bases spanning the gap. CDR1 and CDR2 (germline): SGHRS, YFSETQ. The CDR3 has 12 residues. The chain's CDR3 is CATLGLGGTQYF. As DNA, the CDR3 is TGCGCCACCTTGGGACTCGGGGGTACGCAGTATTTT.

The chain recombines TRBV9 with TRBJ2-1; D is tentatively TRBD1 or TRBD2 (5 bases each). CDR1 SGDLS and CDR2 YYNGEE come from the germline V gene. CDR3 length equals 13 residues. V was cut by 7 bases and J by 9 bases, with 17 bases left in between. CDR3 residues: CASAITLGREQFF. CDR3 DNA sequence: TGTGCCAGCGCCATCACATTGGGACGTGAGCAGTTCTTC.

This clonotype has only a few counts. The chain recombines TRBV12-3 or TRBV12-4 with TRBJ1-3, with D possibly being TRBD1 (6 bases). This CDR3 has 14 residues. Trimming stripped 8 bases from V and 4 bases from J, with 15 bases between. The CDR3 bases are TGTGCCAGCTTGGGGGGCTATTGGGGAAACACCATATATTTT. Residues: CASLGGYWGNTIYF.

CDR3 loop: CASSPPVRGDGGYTF. Written as DNA, the CDR3 is TGTGCCAGCAGCCCCCCCGTCAGGGGTGATGGTGGCTACACCTTC. The chain couples TRBV7-9 to TRBJ1-2, with D possibly matching TRBD1 (6 bases). The V end was cut by 5 bases, the J end by 7 bases, with 20 bases between. Germline values: CDR1 SEHNR, CDR2 FQNEAQ (reference sequence). The CDR3 runs 15 residues.

This CDR3 is CASSSGLAGVQDTQYF. The CDR3, as DNA: TGCGCCAGCTCCAGCGGACTAGCGGGTGTACAAGATACGCAGTATTTT. The rearrangement joins TRBV5-1 to TRBJ2-3; 11 nucleotides line up with TRBD2. V was pared by 7 bases and J by 5 bases, with 12 bases of the junction left unmatched. The CDR3 consists of 16 residues. Per germline, CDR1 SGHRS and CDR2 YFSETQ.

The rearrangement uses TRBV10-3 and TRBJ1-2; D uncertain. CDR1 is ENHRY and CDR2 is SYGVKD in the germline V gene. CDR3 length equals 14 residues. Trimming pared 6 bases from V and 2 bases from J, leaving 13 bases between. CDR3 bases: TGTGCCATCAGGAATATCGATGGGAACTATGGCTACACCTTC. Translation gives CAIRNIDGNYGYTF.

The chain links TRBV20-1 to TRBJ1-2, with 7 bases identical to TRBD1. V gave up 6 bases and J gave up 5 bases; unmatched junction bases: 6. Germline V CDR1 and CDR2: DFQATT, SNEGSKA (reference sequence). This CDR3 has 12 residues. CDR3 sequence (DNA): TGCAGTGCCACGGGACAGTCTTATGGCTACACCTTC. Protein product: CSATGQSYGYTF.

The chain carries TRBV7-8 and TRBJ1-2; D is perhaps TRBD1 (5 bases). Trimming stripped 4 bases from V and 2 bases from J, with 8 bases between. The germline gives CDR1 SGHVS, CDR2 FQNEAQ. The CDR3 runs 13 residues. The CDR3 DNA sequence: TGTGCCAGCAGCTCCCGGGACAACTATGGCTACACCTTC. Translated: CASSSRDNYGYTF.

The table lists this clonotype with a count of one. This chain joins TRBV7-2 and TRBJ2-7; TRBD2 agrees at 11 bases. Germline CDR1 is SGHTA and CDR2 is FQGNSA. V shed 4 bases and J 3 bases; nucleotides not matched to a gene: 8. This CDR3 is built from 16 residues. The CDR3 sequence is CASSSPTSGKYYEQYF. The CDR3 bases are TGTGCCAGCAGCTCCCCGACTAGCGGGAAGTACTACGAGCAGTACTTC.

This chain joins TRBV5-6 and TRBJ2-3; unclear D gene. Between the trimmed V and J ends, which lost 0 bases and 3 bases, there was a span of 8 bases. The CDR3 sequence is 14 residues long. CDR1 and CDR2 (germline): SGHDT, YYEEEE. The CDR3: CASSLVQRTDTQYF. CDR3 nucleotides: TGTGCCAGCAGCTTGGTACAGCGAACAGATACGCAGTATTTT.

This clonotype was observed at least ten times. The chain links TRBV20-1 to TRBJ1-2; D unclear. V was trimmed by 2 bases and J by 4 bases, leaving 8 bases between them. The CDR3 is made up of 12 amino acids. Germline V gene sequence: CDR1 DFQATT, CDR2 SNEGSKA (reference sequence). In nucleotides, the CDR3 is TGCAGTGCTAGACAGTCGCTCTATGGCTACACCTTC. The encoded protein is CSARQSLYGYTF.

This clonotype appeared a few times. The chain combines TRBV20-1 with TRBJ2-5; perhaps TRBD1 as D (6 bases). Between the trimmed V and J ends, which lost 6 bases and 1 base, there was a span of 15 bases. Germline values: CDR1 DFQATT, CDR2 SNEGSKA (reference sequence). The length of the CDR3 is 14 residues. The CDR3 sequence: CSAFRDTFQETQYF. The DNA of the CDR3 is TGCAGTGCCTTCCGGGACACCTTCCAAGAGACCCAGTACTTC.

This clonotype was detected a few times. The chain carries TRBV5-1 and TRBJ2-7, with TRBD2 matching over 10 bases. J gave up 4 bases and V 0 bases, and 7 bases lay outside the gene matches. CDR1 and CDR2 (germline): SGHRS, YFSETQ. The CDR3 length is 16 residues. The CDR3: CASSLDPSGGRYEQYF. The CDR3 DNA reads TGCGCCAGCAGCTTGGATCCTAGCGGGGGCCGGTACGAGCAGTACTTC.

This clonotype was detected a few times. The chain is built from TRBV5-4 and TRBJ2-5, with D possibly being TRBD1 or TRBD2 (6 bases each). Germline V gene lookup returns CDR1 SGHNT and CDR2 YYREEE (reference sequence). V was pared by 4 bases and J by 8 bases, with 21 bases between. The length of the CDR3 is 15 residues. CDR3 sequence reads: CASSTSGAQSRTQYF. Written as DNA, the CDR3 is TGTGCCAGCAGCACTTCGGGGGCCCAATCGCGAACCCAGTACTTC.

This clonotype was observed a handful of times. The V and J genes are TRBV5-1 and TRBJ2-7, with 8 bases identical to TRBD2. J gave up 4 bases and V 4 bases, and 7 bases lay outside the gene matches. Germline values: CDR1 SGHRS, CDR2 YFSETQ. This CDR3 region has 14 residues. CDR3 sequence reads: CASSVSGTVYEQYF. CDR3 in DNA: TGCGCCAGCAGCGTTAGCGGGACCGTATACGAGCAGTACTTC. The variable domain in full, with the rest retrieved from reference TRBV5-1 and TRBJ2-7, is KAGVTQTPRYLIKTRGQQVTLSCSPISGHRSVSWYQQTPGQGLQFLFEYFSETQRNKGNFPGRFSGRQFSNSRSEMNVSTLELGDSALYLCASSVSGTVYEQYFGPGTRLTVT.

This clonotype was picked up many times. DNA of the CDR3: TGTGCCATCAGTGAGCATGGACAGTCCCCTCTCCATTTT. This gives the protein CAISEHGQSPLHF. This chain connects TRBV10-3 to TRBJ1-5; D might be TRBD1 (6 bases). This CDR3 is 13 amino acids long. Germline CDR1 reads ENHRY; CDR2 reads SYGVKD. V lost 2 bases to trimming and J lost 16 bases, with 18 bases between them.

The chain uses TRBV15 and TRBJ2-3, with 13 bases that match TRBD2. V trimming: 3 bases; J trimming: 5 bases; junction bases outside the gene matches: 2. The CDR3 sequence is 15 residues long. Germline CDR1 is LNHNV and CDR2 is YYDKDF (reference sequence). The CDR3: CATSRGLAGLDTQYF. The DNA for the CDR3 is TGTGCCACCAGCAGGGGACTAGCGGGACTAGATACGCAGTATTTT.

This rearrangement joins TRBV2 to TRBJ1-5; no clear D gene. The germline gives CDR1 SNHLY, CDR2 FYNNEI. The CDR3 is 14 amino acids. V was pared by 8 bases and J by 2 bases, with 13 bases between. The CDR3 sequence: CASDSDGGNQPQHF. DNA for the CDR3: TGTGCCAGCGACTCGGACGGAGGCAATCAGCCCCAGCATTTT.

The table lists this clonotype with a few counts. The V call is TRBV20-1, the J call TRBJ2-7; the D is unclear. Germline V gene lookup returns CDR1 DFQATT and CDR2 SNEGSKA (reference sequence). The length of the CDR3 is 12 residues. The germline V and J ends were trimmed by 8 bases and 2 bases, with 13 bases remaining between them. The CDR3 loop is CSTRKAPYEQYF. DNA of the CDR3: TGCAGTACCCGGAAGGCCCCCTACGAGCAGTACTTC.

In this sample, this clonotype turned up a few times. The CDR3 sequence: CASSYPSGANEQFF. CDR3 DNA: TGTGCCAGCAGTTACCCCTCCGGGGCCAATGAGCAGTTCTTC. This chain links TRBV6-5 with TRBJ2-1; either TRBD1 or TRBD2 may supply D (5 bases each). The CDR3 is 14 residues long. Trimming cost V 2 bases and J 6 bases, with 11 bases left between them. CDR1 is MNHEY and CDR2 is SVGAGI in the germline V gene.

The V gene is TRBV12-3 or TRBV12-4, the J gene TRBJ2-3; D remains unclear. The CDR3 sequence is 16 residues long. The V end lost 4 bases, the J end lost 0 bases, and 14 bases lay between the germline ends. CDR3 protein: CASSSGFRTSTDTQYF. DNA of the CDR3: TGTGCCAGCAGTTCCGGGTTTAGAACTAGCACAGATACGCAGTATTTT.